This section outlines one T cell receptor (beta chain) sequence together with its context. The trim removed 4 bases at V and 4 bases at J, leaving 7 bases unmatched. This CDR3 is 15 amino acids long. Per the germline V gene, CDR1 is SGHRS and CDR2 is YFSETQ. The record originates from a study of cytomegalovirus exposure and HLA in healthy donors. The PCR used 60 Vbeta and 13 Jbeta primers. Using immunoSEQ multiplex PCR, the repertoire was profiled, and TCRdb retains in-frame clones only, with some absent. In the table there are tens of thousands of clones, around 78% of which are singletons. The receptor's source is a middle-aged woman in good health and CMV-seropositive. This chain joins TRBV5-1 and TRBJ2-1; 8 nucleotides align to TRBD2. Input material: PBMCs. Written as DNA, the CDR3 is TGCGCCAGCAGCAAGGGCGGCGGGAGGTACAATGAGCAGTTCTTC. It translates to CASSKGGGRYNEQFF. The variable domain in full, with the rest retrieved from reference TRBV5-1 and TRBJ2-1, is KAGVTQTPRYLIKTRGQQVTLSCSPISGHRSVSWYQQTPGQGLQFLFEYFSETQRNKGNFPGRFSGRQFSNSRSEMNVSTLELGDSALYLCASSKGGGRYNEQFFGPGTRLTVL.